Presented here are 27 T cell receptor delta chains from one specimen sequenced in a study of delta chain sequences of gamma delta T cells. TCRdb fed the 5' RACE reads into CATT to redo clone calling. The sample has around 660 delta-chain clones, just over 35% seen once. Sequenced sample: either unsorted cells or a sorted T cell fraction (not recorded which). The origin of the receptors is a human donor in good health.

This clone was counted only a few times. The TCRdb protein comes from a much larger clone and disagrees with this DNA's translation at residue 4, likely due to a read error; the protein given here is derived from the DNA. The V gene remains uncalled, whereas the J gene is TRDJ3; TRDD3 is taken as the D call from the table, unchecked against the DNA. The CDR3 spans 21 residues. This CDR3 is CAIASWGTVIMCSWDTRQMFF. The CDR3 DNA sequence: TGTGCAATTGCCTCTTGGGGGACTGTCATAATGTGCTCCTGGGACACCCGACAGATGTTTTTC.

This chain joins TRDV2 and TRDJ1; 10 nucleotides agree with TRDD3. CDR1 GEAIGNYY and CDR2 EKD come from the germline V gene. This CDR3 is 14 amino acids long. V trimming: 1 base; J trimming: 5 bases; junction bases outside the gene matches: 3. This chain's CDR3 is CACDTLGDIDKLIF. CDR3 in DNA: TGTGCCTGTGACACGCTGGGGGATATTGATAAACTCATCTTT.

In its sample, this clone is hyperexpanded. The chain employs TRDV2 and TRDJ3; 7 positions match TRDD3. The CDR3 sequence is 21 residues long. Germline values: CDR1 GEAIGNYY, CDR2 EKD. The CDR3 protein is CAIVSWGTVIMCSWDTRQMFF. The CDR3 DNA reads as TGTGCAATTGTCTCTTGGGGGACTGTCATAATGTGCTCCTGGGACACCCGACAGATGTTTTTC.

The chain links TRDV1 to TRDJ1, with TRDD3 identical over 10 bases. The V segment lost 4 bases and the J segment 7 bases; nucleotides outside the gene matches: 24. The CDR3 consists of 20 residues. The V gene's germline CDR1 is TSWWSYY and CDR2 QGS. The CDR3 region has the DNA TGTGCTCTTGGGGTTACCTCTACGACCTGGGGGATATGGACTGGCGGTAAACTCATCTTT. This sequence encodes CALGVTSTTWGIWTGGKLIF.

By its share, this clone is large. This chain uses TRDV1 with TRDJ1, with 7 bases that match TRDD3. Per germline, CDR1 TSWWSYY and CDR2 QGS. CDR3 length: 19 residues. V lost 4 bases to trimming and J lost 1 base; unmatched junction nucleotides: 18. The DNA for the CDR3 is TGTGCTCTTGGGGCCTACTGGGGATCCGTTTTTCGCCTCACCGATAAACTCATCTTT. Amino acids: CALGAYWGSVFRLTDKLIF.

This clone was seen a handful of times. Given a far larger clone just one base away, this is likely a sequencing read error. Other DNA sequences in the same sample also yield this CDR3. The gene calls are TRDV1 and TRDJ4; 9 bases are shared with TRDD3. CDR1 is TSWWSYY and CDR2 is QGS in the germline V gene. The CDR3 spans 25 residues. With V trimmed by 0 bases and J by 0 bases, 32 bases remained unmatched. In DNA form, the CDR3 reads TGTGCTCTTGGGGAACTAGGCCAGACCACGGGCTGGGGGATGGAAGGTGTCAGCTGTGCCAGACCCCTGATCTTT. Encoded protein: CALGELGQTTGWGMEGVSCARPLIF.

This clone was detected a few times. TCRdb's listed protein matches a much larger clone and diverges from this DNA's translation at residue 14, likely through a read error; the protein shown comes from the DNA. The rearrangement joins TRDV2 to TRDJ1; 10 bases fit TRDD3. Germline V CDR1 and CDR2: GEAIGNYY, EKD. Trimming at V came to 4 bases and at J to 0 bases, leaving 22 bases not matched to a gene. The CDR3 sequence is 21 residues long. The CDR3 DNA sequence: TGTGCCTGTGATCCCGTGGTACTGGGGGATCCCTGGGTTGGGGACACCGATAAACTCATCTTT. Its translation: CACDPVVLGDPWVGDTDKLIF.

This sequence joins TRDV2 and TRDJ2, with TRDD3 identical over 7 bases. Trimming removed 2 bases from V and 1 base from J; junction bases left unmatched: 9. CDR1 GEAIGNYY and CDR2 EKD come from the germline V gene. The CDR3 contains 17 residues. CDR3 sequence reads: CACDMVLSGGLTAQLFF. Written as DNA, the CDR3 is TGTGCCTGTGACATGGTCTTATCTGGGGGTTTGACAGCACAACTCTTCTTT.

The V and J genes are TRDV2 and TRDJ1; 13 nucleotides align to TRDD3. Per the germline V gene, CDR1 is GEAIGNYY and CDR2 is EKD. The CDR3 covers 18 residues. J lost 3 bases, V lost 0 bases, and 9 bases had no gene match. This CDR3 reads CACDTVKLGDTSSDKLIF. CDR3 sequence (DNA): TGTGCCTGTGACACCGTAAAACTGGGGGATACGAGCTCCGATAAACTCATCTTT.

Relative to its sample, this clone is medium-sized. The chain uses TRDV2 and TRDJ1, with 11 bases aligning to TRDD3. The CDR3 is 16 residues long. Germline V CDR1 and CDR2: GEAIGNYY, EKD. The ends lost 2 bases at V and 0 bases at J; junction bases unmatched: 4. The CDR3 DNA sequence: TGTGCCTGTGACAAACTGGGGGATAAAGACACCGATAAACTCATCTTT. Protein product: CACDKLGDKDTDKLIF.

This clone appeared a few times. The V and J genes are TRDV2 and TRDJ1; 13 positions agree with TRDD3. The CDR3 extends over 19 amino acids. Germline assignment: CDR1 GEAIGNYY and CDR2 EKD. Germline trimming cut 0 bases from V and 1 base from J; bases unmatched to any gene: 10. CDR3: CACDTVKLGDTRATDKLIF. CDR3 bases: TGTGCCTGTGACACCGTAAAACTGGGGGATACGCGGGCCACCGATAAACTCATCTTT.

In the case of this clone: A far larger clone is only one base removed, so a read error is likely. The rearrangement uses TRDV2 and TRDJ1, with TRDD3 matching 8 bases. V trimming: 4 bases; J trimming: 0 bases; junction bases outside the gene matches: 12. Germline V lookup: CDR1 GEAIGNYY, CDR2 EKD. The CDR3 has 17 residues. The CDR3 sequence: CACEPLTVGYDTDKLIF. CDR3 nucleotides: TGTGCCTGTGAACCCCTTACTGTGGGATACGACACCGATAAACTCATCTTT.

The chain has TRDV2 and TRDJ1, with TRDD3 identical over 10 bases. From germline, CDR1 is GEAIGNYY and CDR2 EKD. The CDR3 loop spans 20 amino acids. With 4 bases clipped from V and 0 bases from J, the junction kept 19 bases outside the gene matches. CDR3 sequence reads: CACDPVVLGDIGADTDKLIF. The DNA for the CDR3 is TGTGCCTGTGATCCCGTGGTGCTGGGGGATATTGGGGCGGACACCGATAAACTCATCTTT.

The rearrangement uses TRDV1 and TRDJ1, with 10 bases identical to TRDD3. CDR3 length: 27 residues. The V gene's germline CDR1 is TSWWSYY and CDR2 QGS. With 1 base clipped from V and 5 bases from J, the junction kept 40 bases outside the gene matches. The chain's CDR3 is CALGEHNNAQFLLPRYRGGYGEDKLIF. The CDR3 coding sequence is TGTGCTCTTGGGGAACACAACAACGCACAATTCCTACTCCCACGGTATCGAGGGGGATACGGAGAGGATAAACTCATCTTT.

Worth noting for this clone: The mismatch at residue 8 between this DNA's translation and the TCRdb protein of a much larger clone likely reflects a read error; the protein shown is translated from the DNA. The rearrangement uses TRDV2 and TRDJ1, with 7 bases that match TRDD3. V shed 0 bases and J 0 bases; nucleotides not matched to a gene: 12. This CDR3 comprises 18 residues. CDR1 is GEAIGNYY, CDR2 EKD, per germline. In DNA form, the CDR3 reads TGTGCCTGTGACACCCTGGGGGCTATTGGGGCGGACACCGATAAACTCATCTTT. Translation: CACDTLGAIGADTDKLIF.

This clone occurred a few times. The CDR3 protein is CACDPVLGDTRADKLIF. The CDR3 DNA sequence: TGTGCCTGTGATCCTGTACTGGGGGATACGCGGGCCGATAAACTCATCTTT. The genes are TRDV2 and TRDJ1, with TRDD3 matching over 13 bases. The germline gives CDR1 GEAIGNYY, CDR2 EKD. This CDR3 spans 17 amino acids. J was trimmed by 3 bases and V by 4 bases; bases with no gene match: 10.

This clone was observed a few times. A read error likely explains why the TCRdb protein, taken from a much larger clone, differs from this DNA's translation at residue 17; the protein shown is translated from the DNA. V and J are TRDV2 and TRDJ1; 13 nucleotides agree with TRDD3. The germline V gene encodes CDR1 GEAIGNYY and CDR2 EKD. The CDR3 is 21 residues long. DNA of the CDR3: TGTGCCTGTGACACCGTTACTGGGGGATACGCCTCCCCTCATTTCACCGTTAAACTCATCTTT. It encodes CACDTVTGGYASPHFTVKLIF.

For the CDR3, the DNA is TGTGCTTCGCTCTTAGGGGATCGGTACACCGATAAACTCATCTTT. Its translation is CASLLGDRYTDKLIF. No call was made for the V gene; the J gene is TRDJ1; TRDD3, the D gene given by the table, was not confirmed from the DNA. This CDR3 has 15 residues.

By its share, this clone is large (0.1 to 1%). The same CDR3 arises from other DNA sequences in this sample as well. The chain carries TRDV2 and TRDJ1, with TRDD3 matching 10 bases. The germline gives CDR1 GEAIGNYY, CDR2 EKD. The CDR3 has 15 residues. J was trimmed by 4 bases and V by 1 base; bases with no gene match: 5. For the CDR3, the DNA is TGTGCCTGTGACACGCTGGGGGATATTGACGATAAACTCATCTTT. Protein sequence: CACDTLGDIDDKLIF.

V usage is TRDV1 and J usage is TRDJ1; TRDD3 agrees at 10 bases. CDR1 and CDR2 from the germline V gene are TSWWSYY and QGS. The CDR3 runs 21 residues. V shed 1 base, J shed 0 bases, and the junction held 17 bases outside the gene matches. The CDR3 coding sequence is TGTGCTCTTGGGGAACACAACAACGCACCCACTGGGGGATGGGACACCGATAAACTCATCTTT. Protein sequence: CALGEHNNAPTGGWDTDKLIF.

About this clone: A far more abundant clone sits one base away, making this likely a read error. Other DNA variants within this sample encode the same CDR3. V usage is TRDV2 and J usage is TRDJ1, with 9 bases fitting TRDD3. V lost 0 bases and J lost 9; bases outside the gene matches: 43. The V gene's germline CDR1 is GEAIGNYY and CDR2 EKD. The CDR3 has 26 residues. The chain's CDR3 is CACDTVLGRNAQGLGDVWRHSRELIF. CDR3 nucleotides: TGTGCCTGTGACACCGTCCTGGGGAGGAATGCTCAGGGGCTGGGGGATGTCTGGCGCCATTCAAGGGAACTCATCTTT.

With regard to this clone: This likely traces to a read error, being one base from a far larger clone. Other nucleotide sequences in the sample specify the same CDR3. For the J gene the call is TRDJ3; the V gene lacks a call; the table gives TRDD3 as D, unverified against the DNA. The CDR3 has 21 residues. CDR3 amino acids: CAIVSWGTVIMCSWDTRQMFF. The CDR3 DNA is TGTGCAATTGTCTCTTGGGGGACTGTCATAATGTGCTCCTGGGACACCCGACAGATGTTCTTC.

This clone is large (0.1 to 1%). The genes are TRDV2 and TRDJ1; 9 positions agree with TRDD3. Germline trimming cut 3 bases from V and 5 bases from J; bases unmatched to any gene: 18. This CDR3 has 18 residues. Germline CDR1 and CDR2: GEAIGNYY and EKD. The CDR3 reads CACDFVLGDREVVDKLIF. The CDR3 bases are TGTGCCTGTGACTTCGTACTGGGGGACCGGGAAGTAGTAGATAAACTCATCTTT.

The J gene is TRDJ1, the V gene TRDV2; TRDD3 matches at 12 bases. CDR1 is GEAIGNYY and CDR2 is EKD in the germline V gene. This CDR3 region has 17 residues. V shed 0 bases and J 3 bases; nucleotides not matched to a gene: 7. The CDR3 DNA reads as TGTGCCTGTGACACCCTACTGGGGGATACTAAGGCCGATAAACTCATCTTT. Its protein is CACDTLLGDTKADKLIF.

This clone has just one count. The chain couples TRDV2 to TRDJ1; a weak D match, TRDD3 (6 bases). This CDR3 comprises 17 residues. CDR1 GEAIGNYY and CDR2 EKD come from the germline V gene. V was pared by 2 bases and J by 2 bases, with 20 bases between. CDR3 nucleotide sequence: TGTGCCTGTGACATGGTCTTATCTGGGGTCCGAACCGATAAACTCATCTTT. Amino acid sequence: CACDMVLSGVRTDKLIF.

This clone turned up a few times. This sequence is one base from a far larger clone and is likely a read error. This CDR3 is also generated by other DNA sequences in the sample. This chain links TRDV2 with TRDJ3; 12 positions agree with TRDD3. Trimming cost V 2 bases and J 1 base; bases outside gene matches: 8. In germline, CDR1 is GEAIGNYY, CDR2 EKD. The CDR3 sequence is 20 residues long. DNA for the CDR3: TGTGCCTGTGACAGGGTACTGGGGGATACACGATCCTGGGACACCCGACAGATGTTTTTC. Its translation is CACDRVLGDTRSWDTRQMFF.

By its share, this clone is medium-sized (0.01 to 0.1%). The chain has TRDV2 and TRDJ1, with 8 bases matching TRDD3. Germline V CDR1 and CDR2: GEAIGNYY, EKD. The CDR3 covers 16 residues. The V segment lost 0 bases and the J segment 0 bases; nucleotides outside the gene matches: 5. The CDR3: CACDTVQLGDTDKLIF. Here the CDR3 DNA reads TGTGCCTGTGACACCGTTCAACTGGGGGACACCGATAAACTCATCTTT.